Listed here are 2 T cell receptor beta chains from one sample, sequenced in a study of cytomegalovirus exposure and HLA in healthy donors (dated by TCRdb to 2016 to 2017). The library was generated by the immunoSEQ multiplex PCR assay. The multiplex PCR relied on a mix of 60 forward primers for TCR Vbeta segments and 13 reverse primers for TCR Jbeta segments. TCRdb re-hosts the immuneACCESS table, in-frame sequences only. Its copies lack some clones; in the studies checked, an unresolved V gene accounts for under half of them, and the cause for the rest is not known. Recorded for this sample are under 200,000 clones; about 75% of them occurred a single time. Around 4.9% of the sample comes from the top ten. The sequenced sample consisted of PBMCs. The receptors originated from a male donor in good health and CMV-seronegative.

This sequence joins TRBV6-5 and TRBJ1-3; the match to TRBD1 covers 7 bases. The CDR3 consists of 16 residues. With 3 bases clipped from V and 0 bases from J, the junction kept 5 bases outside the gene matches. The V gene's germline CDR1 is MNHEY and CDR2 SVGAGI. CDR3 residues: CASSYTGVNSGNTIYF. The CDR3 DNA reads TGTGCCAGCAGTTATACAGGGGTTAACTCTGGAAACACCATATATTTT.

Notes on this clone: Other DNA sequences in the same sample also yield this CDR3. This sequence joins TRBV7-9 and TRBJ2-2, with D hard to call. V shed 5 bases and J shed 7 bases, with 5 bases lying between them. The CDR3 is 11 amino acids. Germline assignment: CDR1 SEHNR and CDR2 FQNEAQ (reference sequence). CDR3 DNA sequence: TGTGCCAGCAGCCCCGGCGGGGAGCTGTTTTTT. Its protein product is CASSPGGELFF.